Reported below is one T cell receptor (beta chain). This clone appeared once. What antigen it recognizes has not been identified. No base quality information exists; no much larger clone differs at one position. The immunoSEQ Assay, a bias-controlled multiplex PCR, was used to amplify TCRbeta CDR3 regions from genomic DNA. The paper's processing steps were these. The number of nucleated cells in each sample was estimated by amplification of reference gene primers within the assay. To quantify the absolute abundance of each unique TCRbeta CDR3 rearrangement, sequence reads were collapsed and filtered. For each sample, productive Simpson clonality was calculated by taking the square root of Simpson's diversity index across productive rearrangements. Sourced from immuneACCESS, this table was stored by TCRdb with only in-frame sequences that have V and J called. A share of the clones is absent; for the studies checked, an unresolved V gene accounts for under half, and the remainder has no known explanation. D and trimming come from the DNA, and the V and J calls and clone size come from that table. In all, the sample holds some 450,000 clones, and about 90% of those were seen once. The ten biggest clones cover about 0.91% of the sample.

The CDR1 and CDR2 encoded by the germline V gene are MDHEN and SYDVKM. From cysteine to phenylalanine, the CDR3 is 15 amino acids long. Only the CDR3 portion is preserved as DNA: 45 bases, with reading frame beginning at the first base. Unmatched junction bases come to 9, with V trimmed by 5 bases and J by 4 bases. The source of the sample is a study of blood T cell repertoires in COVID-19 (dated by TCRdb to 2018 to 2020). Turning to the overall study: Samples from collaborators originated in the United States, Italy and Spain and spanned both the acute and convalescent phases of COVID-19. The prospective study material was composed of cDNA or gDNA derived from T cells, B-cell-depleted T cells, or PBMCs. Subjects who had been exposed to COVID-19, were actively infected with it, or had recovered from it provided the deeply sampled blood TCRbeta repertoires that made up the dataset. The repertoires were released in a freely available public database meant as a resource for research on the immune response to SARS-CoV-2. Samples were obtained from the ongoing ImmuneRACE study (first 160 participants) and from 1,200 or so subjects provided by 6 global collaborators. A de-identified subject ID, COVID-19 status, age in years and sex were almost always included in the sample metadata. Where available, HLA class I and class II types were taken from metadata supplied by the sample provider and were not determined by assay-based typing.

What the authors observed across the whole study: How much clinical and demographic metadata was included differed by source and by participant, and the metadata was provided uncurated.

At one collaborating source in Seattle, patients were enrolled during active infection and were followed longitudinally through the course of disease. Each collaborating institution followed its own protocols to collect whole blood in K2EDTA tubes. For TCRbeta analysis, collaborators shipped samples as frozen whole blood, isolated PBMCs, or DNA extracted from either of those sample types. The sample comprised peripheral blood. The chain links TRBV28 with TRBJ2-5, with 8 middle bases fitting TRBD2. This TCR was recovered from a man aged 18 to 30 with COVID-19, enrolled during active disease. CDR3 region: CASSPIGGGAETQYF. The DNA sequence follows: TGTGCCAGCAGTCCCATCGGGGGGGGTGCAGAGACCCAGTACTTC.